These T cell receptor beta chains were read from a single sample in a study of T cells in localized non-small cell lung cancer. The data were produced by immunoSEQ multiplex PCR, yet TCRdb's version contains in-frame clones alone and is incomplete. The sample lists roughly 76,000 clones, around 80% occurring once. Sequenced material: PBMCs, taken before any cancer treatment. These receptors all come from a man aged 40 to 75 with stage II squamous cell lung carcinoma. Each CDR3 is given with its conserved first and last residue. The order of the fields is J gene, V gene, CDR3 protein.

J: TRBJ1-2
V: TRBV7-9
CDR3: CASSSPGLGRNYGYTF

J: TRBJ2-1
V: TRBV2
CDR3: CASRGGTGSSYNEQFF

J: TRBJ1-3
V: TRBV4-3
CDR3: CASSQEAASGNTIYF

J: TRBJ2-1
V: TRBV9
CDR3: CASSVTLDSNQFF

J: TRBJ2-6
V: TRBV28
CDR3: CASSPGAATTSGANVLTF

J: TRBJ2-7
V: TRBV7-2
CDR3: CASSLAGPKYEQYF

J: TRBJ2-4
V: TRBV5-1
CDR3: CASSLVGRGPDIQYF

J: TRBJ1-5
V: TRBV28
CDR3: CAASSNLPNQPQHF

J: TRBJ1-2
V: TRBV11-2
CDR3: CASSLGYSNYGYTF

J: TRBJ2-1
V: TRBV28
CDR3: CASSFRANYNEQFF

J: TRBJ2-5
V: TRBV5-1
CDR3: CASSSQGLGETQYF

J: TRBJ2-5
V: TRBV2
CDR3: CASSEGPRETQYF

J: TRBJ2-3
V: TRBV4-3
CDR3: CASSQELTESRGTQYF

J: TRBJ1-1
V: TRBV4-3
CDR3: CASSRAITNTEAFF

J: TRBJ1-4
V: TRBV14
CDR3: CASSGREEEKLFF

J: TRBJ2-7
V: TRBV5-1
CDR3: CASRGRGGHEQYF

J: TRBJ1-5
V: TRBV5-6
CDR3: CASSSLTRADQPQHF

J: TRBJ2-7
V: TRBV9
CDR3: CASSVDGTYASYEQYF

J: TRBJ1-4
V: TRBV10-3
CDR3: CAIGQDSATNEKLFF

J: TRBJ2-7
V: TRBV9
CDR3: CASSKFQGSYEQYF

J: TRBJ2-7
V: TRBV4-1
CDR3: CASSQEQFYEQYF

J: TRBJ2-5
V: TRBV9
CDR3: CASSVEGPGRETQYF

J: TRBJ2-1
V: TRBV9
CDR3: CASSGLGAGEQFF

J: TRBJ2-4
V: TRBV20-1
CDR3: CSAPRGNIQYF

J: TRBJ1-1
V: TRBV2
CDR3: CASRTTGTGTEAFF

J: TRBJ2-2
V: TRBV9
CDR3: CASSLRTDPIGELFF

J: TRBJ1-1
V: TRBV19
CDR3: CASSIDLPAMNTEAFF

J: TRBJ2-3
V: TRBV9
CDR3: CASTFGGLAGDTQYF

J: TRBJ2-7
V: TRBV27
CDR3: CASSLTGAAAYEQYF

J: TRBJ1-5
V: TRBV2
CDR3: CATGQGTAQPQHF

J: TRBJ2-7
V: TRBV6-1
CDR3: CASSEGQLYEQYF